The source of this TCR beta chain is a study of cytomegalovirus exposure and HLA in healthy donors. Concerning this clone: Its antigen is unidentified.

Trimming pared 3 bases from V and 2 bases from J, leaving 11 bases between. This CDR3 is 15 amino acids long. Per the germline V gene, CDR1 is KGHSH and CDR2 is LQKENI. Only in-frame clones appear in the TCRdb table, and some are missing; sequencing was by immunoSEQ multiplex PCR. The sample comprises 38,000 or so clones, roughly 91% of which are singletons, and more than 2.5% rests with the top ten. Study conclusions and caveats: The study labeled around 160 TCR beta chains cytomegalovirus-associated.

The origin of this receptor is a man between 18 and 35 years old in good health and CMV-seronegative. The specimen was PBMCs. V is TRBV18 and J is TRBJ1-3, with D hard to call. CDR3 bases: TGTGCCAGCTCACCTTCACCCCAGGCTGGAAACACCATATATTTT. Translating gives CASSPSPQAGNTIYF.